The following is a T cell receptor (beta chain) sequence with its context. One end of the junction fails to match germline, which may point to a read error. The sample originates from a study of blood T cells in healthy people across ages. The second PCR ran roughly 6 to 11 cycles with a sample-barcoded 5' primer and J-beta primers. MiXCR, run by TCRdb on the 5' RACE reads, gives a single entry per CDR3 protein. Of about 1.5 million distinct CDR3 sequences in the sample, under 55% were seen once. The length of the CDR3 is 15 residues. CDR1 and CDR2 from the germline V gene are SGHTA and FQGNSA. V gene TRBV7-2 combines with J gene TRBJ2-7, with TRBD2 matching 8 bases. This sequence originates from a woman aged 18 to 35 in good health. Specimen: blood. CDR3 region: CASRLEGGRSYEQYF. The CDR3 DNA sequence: TGTGCCAGCCGCTTAGAGGGCGGGAGGTCCTACGAGCAGTACTTC. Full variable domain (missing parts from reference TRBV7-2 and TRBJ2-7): GAGVSQSPSNKVTEKGKDVELRCDPISGHTALYWYRQSLGQGLEFLIYFQGNSAPDKSGLPSDRFSAERTGGSVSTLTIQRTQQEDSAVYLCASRLEGGRSYEQYFGPGTRLTVT.